This T cell receptor (beta chain) was sequenced during a study of cytomegalovirus exposure and HLA in healthy donors. The study, taken as a whole, reports: Differences between HLA loci emerged in a later analysis of TCR association rates, with DRB1 most and HLA-C fewest. V segments that were indistinguishable, TRBV6-2 and TRBV6-3 among them, were omitted from analysis.

The PCR made use of 60 Vbeta and 13 Jbeta primers. Profiling relied on immunoSEQ multiplex PCR, and the TCRdb table lists in-frame clones only, not all of them. The table includes 140,000 to 150,000 clones, about 84% detected once. Healthy people donating bone marrow made up the donors. Remarks on this clone: Its target is not known.

The CDR3 extends over 15 amino acids. Germline loops: CDR1 SGHAT, CDR2 FQNNGV. Unmatched junction bases numbered 10, after V lost 5 bases and J lost 7 bases. This rearrangement joins TRBV11-2 to TRBJ2-1, with 8 bases fitting TRBD1. This TCR was sampled from a male donor in good health and CMV-seronegative. Source material: PBMCs. CDR3 DNA: TGTGCCAGCAGCCTGGGGCAGGGGGCGTTGAATGAGCAGTTCTTC. This codes for CASSLGQGALNEQFF.